These T cell receptor beta chains were read from a single sample in a study of blood T cell repertoires in COVID-19. Some clones are missing from TCRdb's copy, which holds only in-frame ones; the method was immunoSEQ multiplex PCR. Among about 250,000 clones, around 85% were seen once, and the ten largest hold roughly 4.3%. Material: PBMCs or T cells enriched from blood (not recorded which). These receptors all stem from a woman aged 25-40 years who had recovered from COVID-19. Both conserved end residues are part of each CDR3. Each record gives: clone size, D gene, CDR3 length, J gene, V gene, CDR3 DNA, CDR3 protein. The D gene is left open where the match is weak. The size of a clone is reported for some rows only, either as once, few or many, or as a class for expanded clones.

size: -; D: -; length: 14; J: TRBJ1-5; V: TRBV5-1; DNA: TGCGCCAGCAGCTTGTCGGCCGACGGGCAGCCCCAGCATTTT; CDR3: CASSLSADGQPQHF
size: -; D: TRBD1; length: 16; J: TRBJ1-3; V: TRBV27; DNA: TGTGCCAGCAGTTCAAGGGGACAGGGAACTGGAAACACCATATATTTT; CDR3: CASSSRGQGTGNTIYF
size: -; D: TRBD2; length: 18; J: TRBJ2-1; V: TRBV28; DNA: TGTGCCAGCAGTTTGAGTGGAACGGGGGGGGCGATTTACAATGAGCAGTTCTTC; CDR3: CASSLSGTGGAIYNEQFF
size: -; D: TRBD2; length: 16; J: TRBJ2-2; V: TRBV2; DNA: TGTGCCAGCAGTAGCGGGCTAGCGGGGGAAAGGGGGGAGCTGTTTTTT; CDR3: CASSSGLAGERGELFF
size: -; D: TRBD1; length: 13; J: TRBJ2-7; V: TRBV27; DNA: TGTGCCAGCAGTTTGCAGGGGGCGAACGAGCAGTACTTC; CDR3: CASSLQGANEQYF
size: -; D: TRBD1; length: 15; J: TRBJ2-1; V: TRBV19; DNA: TGTGCCAGTAGTATATGGGACAGGGGGTCAGGGGAGCAGTTCTTC; CDR3: CASSIWDRGSGEQFF
size: -; D: TRBD1; length: 14; J: TRBJ2-7; V: TRBV18; DNA: TGTGCCAGCTCACCTGGGACAGGGACCTACGAGCAGTACTTC; CDR3: CASSPGTGTYEQYF
size: -; D: TRBD1; length: 16; J: TRBJ1-5; V: TRBV6-2/TRBV6-3; DNA: TGTGCCAGCAGTTACTCCCGGGACAGCATATCACGGCCCCAGCATTTT; CDR3: CASSYSRDSISRPQHF
size: -; D: TRBD1; length: 14; J: TRBJ1-1; V: TRBV28; DNA: TGTGCCAGTGGAAAAGAACAGGGGGGAACTGAAGCTTTCTTT; CDR3: CASGKEQGGTEAFF
size: once; D: -; length: 13; J: TRBJ1-2; V: TRBV7-9; DNA: TGTGCCAGCAGCCGTGACAGACTCTATGGCTACACCTTC; CDR3: CASSRDRLYGYTF
size: -; D: TRBD2; length: 16; J: TRBJ2-3; V: TRBV5-6; DNA: TGTGCCAGCAGCCCCACGCGGGGGGACTACACAGATACGCAGTATTTT; CDR3: CASSPTRGDYTDTQYF
size: -; D: -; length: 15; J: TRBJ2-2; V: TRBV5-1; DNA: TGCGCCAGCAGCTACTCCGGGGGTGACACCGGGGAGCTGTTTTTT; CDR3: CASSYSGGDTGELFF
size: -; D: TRBD1; length: 12; J: TRBJ2-7; V: TRBV6-5; DNA: TGTGCCAGTAGGACAGGTCCCTACGAGCAGTACTTC; CDR3: CASRTGPYEQYF
size: -; D: -; length: 12; J: TRBJ2-1; V: TRBV14; DNA: TGTGCCAGCAGCCAAGCCGGGTATGAGCAGTTCTTC; CDR3: CASSQAGYEQFF
size: -; D: TRBD2; length: 16; J: TRBJ2-5; V: TRBV19; DNA: TGTGCCAGTAGTATTCTTCTAGCGGGCGCCCAAGAGACCCAGTACTTC; CDR3: CASSILLAGAQETQYF
size: -; D: -; length: 15; J: TRBJ1-5; V: TRBV7-9; DNA: TGTGCCAGCAGCTTAGGAGAGAGTCTTGTGGAGCCCCAGCATTTT; CDR3: CASSLGESLVEPQHF
size: few; D: TRBD1; length: 13; J: TRBJ1-2; V: TRBV29-1; DNA: TGCAGCGTCAGGAGAGGGGGCCGTTATGGCTACACCTTC; CDR3: CSVRRGGRYGYTF
size: once; D: TRBD1; length: 13; J: TRBJ2-7; V: TRBV11-3; DNA: TGTGCCAGCAGCTCCCCGGGACAGGGGGAGCAGTACTTC; CDR3: CASSSPGQGEQYF
size: once; D: TRBD1; length: 15; J: TRBJ1-1; V: TRBV9; DNA: TGTGCCAGCAGCTCACAAGGGACAGGGAACACTGAAGCTTTCTTT; CDR3: CASSSQGTGNTEAFF
size: -; D: TRBD1; length: 18; J: TRBJ2-1; V: TRBV7-8; DNA: TGTGCCAGCAGCTTCCGCTTAACCCGGGACAGGGGTTACAATGAGCAGTTCTTC; CDR3: CASSFRLTRDRGYNEQFF
size: -; D: -; length: 14; J: TRBJ2-1; V: TRBV2; DNA: TGTGCCAGCAGTGGGGGACACCTATACAATGAGCAGTTCTTC; CDR3: CASSGGHLYNEQFF
size: -; D: TRBD2; length: 17; J: TRBJ2-7; V: TRBV28; DNA: TGTGCCAGCAGTTTTGGGACTAGCGGGAGTATCCTCTACGAGCAGTACTTC; CDR3: CASSFGTSGSILYEQYF
size: -; D: TRBD1; length: 15; J: TRBJ2-7; V: TRBV19; DNA: TGTGCCAGTAGTATATCGGGACAGAGCTCCTACGAGCAGTACTTC; CDR3: CASSISGQSSYEQYF
size: -; D: TRBD1; length: 15; J: TRBJ2-5; V: TRBV5-6; DNA: TGTGCCAGCAGCCAACCGGGACAGCTGGCAGAGACCCAGTACTTC; CDR3: CASSQPGQLAETQYF
size: -; D: -; length: 15; J: TRBJ1-2; V: TRBV4-1; DNA: TGCGCCAGCAGCCAAGACAGGATAACTAACTATGGCTACACCTTC; CDR3: CASSQDRITNYGYTF
size: -; D: -; length: 12; J: TRBJ2-1; V: TRBV5-1; DNA: TGCGCCAGCAGCCCGGTCGGGAATGAGCAGTTCTTC; CDR3: CASSPVGNEQFF
size: -; D: TRBD1; length: 15; J: TRBJ1-5; V: TRBV28; DNA: TGTGCCAGCAGTCTAGAGACAGGGGGCGGGCAGCCCCAGCATTTT; CDR3: CASSLETGGGQPQHF
size: -; D: -; length: 14; J: TRBJ1-5; V: TRBV6-5; DNA: TGTGCCAGCACGGCAGGGATTAGCAATCAGCCCCAGCATTTT; CDR3: CASTAGISNQPQHF
size: -; D: TRBD2; length: 14; J: TRBJ2-7; V: TRBV28; DNA: TGTGCCAGCAGTTTACAACTAGCGTCCTACGAGCAGTACTTC; CDR3: CASSLQLASYEQYF
size: -; D: -; length: 12; J: TRBJ2-7; V: TRBV27; DNA: TGTGCCAGCAAGGACACAGCCTACGAGCAGTACTTC; CDR3: CASKDTAYEQYF
size: -; D: -; length: 15; J: TRBJ2-5; V: TRBV7-3; DNA: TGTGCCAGCAGCTCCCTCGTGGGGAGAAGAGAGACCCAGTACTTC; CDR3: CASSSLVGRRETQYF
size: once; D: -; length: 16; J: TRBJ2-1; V: TRBV18; DNA: TGTGCCAGCTCGCCCTTTAGTGGCCCGGCCACGGGTGAGCAGTTCTTC; CDR3: CASSPFSGPATGEQFF
size: -; D: TRBD1; length: 13; J: TRBJ2-5; V: TRBV5-1; DNA: TGCGCCAGCAGCAGGGACAGGGAAGAGACCCAGTACTTC; CDR3: CASSRDREETQYF
size: -; D: -; length: 14; J: TRBJ2-4; V: TRBV27; DNA: TGTGCCAGCAGTCCCCTCCAGTCTGGAAACATTCAGTACTTC; CDR3: CASSPLQSGNIQYF
size: -; D: -; length: 15; J: TRBJ1-1; V: TRBV5-1; DNA: TGCGCCAGCAGCCCGGGTAGATTTAGGAACACTGAAGCTTTCTTT; CDR3: CASSPGRFRNTEAFF
size: -; D: -; length: 11; J: TRBJ2-3; V: TRBV7-9; DNA: TGTGCCAGCAGCCGCGCAGATACGCAGTATTTT; CDR3: CASSRADTQYF